This T cell receptor (beta chain) comes out of a study of somatic mutations in cytotoxic T cells in rheumatoid arthritis. Study-wide background: Patient blood (around 30 ml EDTA) was collected right after diagnosis, preceding any treatment. The flow sorting of some V beta antibody-stained T-cell populations reached nearly 100% purity, and the sorted populations included V beta1+ cells sequenced for TCRB. Study results and caveats: Levels of CD8+ T-cell clonality in rheumatoid arthritis patients were statistically indistinguishable from those seen in age-matched healthy controls, with no significant difference.

In the source study's methods: Matches to published virus-specific TCRB sequences were rare among patient CD8+ clones larger than 1%. Sequencing was performed with immunoSEQ multiplex PCR; in TCRdb, only in-frame clones are kept and a portion is missing. D and trimming come from the DNA, and the V and J calls and clone size come from that table. The table includes around 16,000 clones, 79% detected once. In germline, CDR1 is MNHEY, CDR2 SVGAGI. The V gene end was trimmed by 2 bases and the J gene end by 1 base; junction bases not matched to a gene: 5. The length of the CDR3 is 15 residues. Points on this clone: The antigen is not known.

Sequenced sample: CD8+ T cells sorted from blood. The rearrangement links TRBV6-5 to TRBJ2-7; 7 bases map to TRBD2. The TCR was taken from an adult with rheumatoid arthritis. CDR3 bases: TGTGCCAGCAGTTACGTGCGGGAGAGTTCCTACGAGCAGTACTTC. This translates into CASSYVRESSYEQYF.